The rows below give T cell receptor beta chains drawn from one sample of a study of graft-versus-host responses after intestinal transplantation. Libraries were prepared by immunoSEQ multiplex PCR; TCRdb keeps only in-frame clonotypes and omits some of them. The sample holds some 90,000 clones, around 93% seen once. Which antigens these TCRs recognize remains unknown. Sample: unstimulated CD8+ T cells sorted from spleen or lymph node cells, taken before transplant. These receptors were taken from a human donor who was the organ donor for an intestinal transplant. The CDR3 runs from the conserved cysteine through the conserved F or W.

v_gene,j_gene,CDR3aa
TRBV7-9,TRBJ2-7,CASSPGSAYEQYF
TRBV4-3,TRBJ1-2,CASSQGPTGYGYTF
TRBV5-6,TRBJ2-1,CASSKGLPSPEFF
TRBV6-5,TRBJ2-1,CASRQGLAIYNEQFF
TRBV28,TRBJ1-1,CASSHPLDRLRMNTEAFF
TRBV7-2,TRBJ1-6,CASSSMTGPFNSPLHF
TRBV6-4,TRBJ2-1,CASSGGLEDEQFF
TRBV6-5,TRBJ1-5,CASSPGPQPQHF
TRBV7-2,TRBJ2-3,CASSLGAGGRDTQYF
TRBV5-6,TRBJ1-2,CASSLTDGYTF
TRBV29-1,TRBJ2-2,CSVEAGVTGELFF
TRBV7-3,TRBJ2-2,CASSLTSGGATGELFF
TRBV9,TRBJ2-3,CASNKADRGLTDTQYF
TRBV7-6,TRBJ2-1,CASSLGTGGWYNEQFF
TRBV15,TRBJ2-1,CATSRALLAGGGNEQFF
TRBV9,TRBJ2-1,CASSVGGRGSYNEQFF
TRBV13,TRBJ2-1,CASAIGGSYNEQFF
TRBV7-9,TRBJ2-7,CASSFGYRDEQYF
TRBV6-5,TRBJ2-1,CASSRWGGGDNEQFF
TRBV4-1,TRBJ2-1,CASSLHIVRLEKDNEQFF
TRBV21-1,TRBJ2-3,CASSILCTDTQYF
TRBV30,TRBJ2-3,CAGVAGEGDTQYF
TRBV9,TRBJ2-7,CASSPGTPYEQYF
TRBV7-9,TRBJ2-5,CASSLASGTVKETQYF
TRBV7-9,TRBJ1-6,CASSSHMNSPLHF
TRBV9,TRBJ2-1,CASSVGSGEGNEQFF
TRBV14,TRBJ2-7,CASSHAGLSEEQYF
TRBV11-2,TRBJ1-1,CASSLGGDEAFF
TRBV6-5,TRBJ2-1,CASSYFSGGSDNEQFF
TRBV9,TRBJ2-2,CASSTPRDRAFTGELFF
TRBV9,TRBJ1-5,CASSEDRVWEPQHF
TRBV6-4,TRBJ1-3,CASSGIRTGTAGGNTIYF
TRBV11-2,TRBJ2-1,CASSSIRQGSDQFF
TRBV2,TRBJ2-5,CASSEGLAGVNQETQYF
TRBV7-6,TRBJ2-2,CASSLRGRGNTGELFF
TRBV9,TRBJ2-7,CASSASVAGGPLEQYF
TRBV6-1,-,CASRVDRAVSYEQYF
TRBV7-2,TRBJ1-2,CASSLNQVAGWGGYTF
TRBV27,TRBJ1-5,CASSLEGLISNQPQHF
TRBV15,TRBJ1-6,CATRTGPYNSPLHF
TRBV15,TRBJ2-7,CATSINPGYEQYF
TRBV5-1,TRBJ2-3,CASSLVSGGTDTQYF
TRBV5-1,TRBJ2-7,CASSLGLAGAYEQYF
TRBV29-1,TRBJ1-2,CSVLGGNYGYTF
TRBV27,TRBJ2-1,CASSSYPRGRPYNEQFF
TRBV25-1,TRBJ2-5,CASSPLSGGAIETQYF
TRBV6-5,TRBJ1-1,CASSYSRGRTEAFF
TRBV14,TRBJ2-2,CASSQRGPIPLDTGELFF
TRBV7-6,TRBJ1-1,CASSSLGAGAIEAFF
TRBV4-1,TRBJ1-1,CASSLQQASNTEAFF